Listed here are 9 T cell receptor beta chains from one sample, sequenced in a study of blood T cell repertoires in COVID-19. Clones were sequenced by immunoSEQ multiplex PCR, and TCRdb holds only the in-frame ones, with some missing. The sample consists of 250,000 or so clones, about 89% of them appearing once. The sample was peripheral blood. Receptors were obtained from a man in his forties with active or convalescent COVID-19.

V and J are TRBV5-6 and TRBJ1-1; D may be TRBD1 (5 bases). CDR1 is SGHDT, CDR2 YYEEEE, per germline. Trimming took off 3 bases at V and 8 bases at J, with 14 bases between the two ends. The CDR3 has 13 residues. The DNA of the CDR3 is TGTGCCAGCAGCTCGGAAAGGGCAGGGGAAGCTTTCTTT. Translation: CASSSERAGEAFF. Full variable domain (missing parts from reference TRBV5-6 and TRBJ1-1): DAGVTQSPTHLIKTRGQQVTLRCSPKSGHDTVSWYQQALGQGPQFIFQYYEEEERQRGNFPDRFSGHQFPNYSSELNVNALLLGDSALYLCASSSERAGEAFFGQGTRLTVV.

The chain employs TRBV3-1 (or the pseudogene TRBV3-2) and TRBJ1-1; D is perhaps TRBD1 (5 bases). The CDR3 has 14 residues. CDR1 and CDR2 from the germline V gene are LGHDT and YNNKEL (reference sequence). Trimming removed 4 bases from V and 5 bases from J, with 14 bases in between. The CDR3 region is CASSPGISETEAFF. CDR3 nucleotide sequence: TGTGCCAGCAGCCCAGGGATATCTGAAACTGAAGCTTTCTTT.

The chain recombines TRBV10-3 with TRBJ1-2, with D possibly matching TRBD1 (6 bases). The CDR3 is 12 residues long. Trimming left V 11 bases short and J 6 bases short, with 16 bases between. Germline CDR1 ENHRY, CDR2 SYGVKD. CDR3 nucleotides: TGTGCCTCGGGGACACCCGATCATGGCTACACCTTC. Its protein product is CASGTPDHGYTF.

The chain carries TRBV24-1 and TRBJ2-5, with TRBD2 as a possible D gene (6 bases). V dropped 4 bases and J dropped 3 bases, with 8 bases sitting between them. The CDR3 is 13 amino acids. Germline CDR1 KGHDR, CDR2 SFDVKD. The CDR3 DNA sequence: TGTGCCACCAGTGAGGCGGGAAAAGAGACCCAGTACTTC. It specifies CATSEAGKETQYF.

The V and J genes are TRBV7-9 and TRBJ1-2; D perhaps matches TRBD1 (5 bases). V gave up 0 bases and J gave up 14 bases, with 16 bases separating them. Germline V lookup: CDR1 SEHNR, CDR2 FQNEAQ (reference sequence). The CDR3 spans 13 residues. The CDR3 region has the DNA TGTGCCAGCAGCTTAGCCCCCGGGGGGGGGTATACCTTC. Protein: CASSLAPGGGYTF.

The chain joins TRBV13 to TRBJ2-5; weak D call: TRBD1 (5 bases). Trimming took off 0 bases at V and 1 base at J, with 6 bases between the two ends. This CDR3 is built from 14 residues. CDR1 is PRHDT, CDR2 FYEKMQ, per germline (reference sequence). CDR3 region: CASSLGQGQETQYF. CDR3 bases: TGTGCCAGCAGCTTAGGCCAGGGCCAAGAGACCCAGTACTTC.

The gene calls are TRBV7-9 and TRBJ2-1; maybe TRBD1 (5 bases). The V gene lost 7 bases and the J gene lost 7 bases, with 29 bases spanning the gap. CDR1 is SEHNR, CDR2 FQNEAQ, per germline (reference sequence). This CDR3 region has 18 residues. CDR3: CASIPLDPGKFAMNEQFF. Here the CDR3 DNA reads TGTGCCAGCATCCCCCTGGACCCAGGGAAGTTCGCTATGAATGAGCAGTTCTTC. Together with reference TRBV7-9 and TRBJ2-1, the CDR3 gives the full variable domain: DTGVSQNPRHKITKRGQNVTFRCDPISEHNRLYWYRQTLGQGPEFLTYFQNEAQLEKSRLLSDRFSAERPKGSFSTLEIQRTEQGDSAMYLCASIPLDPGKFAMNEQFFGPGTRLTVL.

The genes are TRBV15 and TRBJ2-7; 9 bases map to TRBD1. CDR1 and CDR2 (germline): LNHNV, YYDKDF (reference sequence). V lost 6 bases to trimming and J lost 6 bases; unmatched junction nucleotides: 6. The CDR3 sequence is 13 residues long. DNA for the CDR3: TGTGCCACCAGGTCTACAGGGGGCCCCGAGCAGTACTTC. Its translation is CATRSTGGPEQYF.

This chain joins TRBV29-1 and TRBJ2-2; TRBD1 might be the D (5 bases). CDR3 length: 14 residues. Looked up from germline, CDR1 is SQVTM and CDR2 is ANQGSEA. V shed 3 bases and J shed 1 base, with 9 bases lying between them. CDR3 sequence: CSVDQGRNTGELFF. CDR3 DNA sequence: TGCAGCGTTGACCAGGGAAGGAACACCGGGGAGCTGTTTTTT.